The clone carrying this T cell receptor beta chain came up a few times. What it recognizes is unknown. Carried by the TCR beta cDNA libraries were unique molecular identifiers. There were roughly 0.95 to 11 million T cells, and approximately 500,000 cDNA molecules came from them. TCRdb itself ran the PCR reads through MiXCR, one entry per CDR3 protein. This repertoire shows roughly 600,000 distinct CDR3 sequences, 44% found once; its top ten account for under 2%. This sample was taken from a study of post-analysis software for immune sequencing data. Turning to the study itself: Both relapsing-remitting and secondary progressive multiple sclerosis featured among the disease courses, as did progressive-relapsing multiple sclerosis.

Notes on the study in general: Significantly lower normalized Chao1 diversity was seen in multiple sclerosis patients than in controls. When patients were compared with controls, 4 or 5 TRBV segments were more frequent, TRBV5-6, TRBV5-1 and TRBV20-1 among them. Batch-mates among the samples co-clustered strongly by F measure.

The CDR3 extends over 14 amino acids. V gave up 1 base and J gave up 0 bases; unmatched junction bases: 3. Germline CDR1 and CDR2: DFQATT and SNEGSKA (reference sequence). This chain connects TRBV20-1 to TRBJ2-7, with 7 bases fitting TRBD2. The specimen was blood. The receptor's source is a girl aged 10-17 years with multiple sclerosis. CDR3 in amino acids: CSARGRESSYEQYF. The DNA for the CDR3 is TGCAGTGCTAGAGGGCGGGAGTCCTCCTACGAGCAGTACTTC.